The next 10 T cell receptor beta chains were all read from a single sample in a study of beta chain features in type 1 diabetes. All of the isolated RNA was reverse transcribed, so expressed TCRB transcripts were sequenced. Clones were read by immunoSEQ multiplex PCR, and TCRdb kept only the in-frame ones, dropping some. Of about 160,000 clones detected, 7.5% to 10% appear once; the ten largest clones hold 2% to 2.5%. The sequenced sample was central memory CD4+ T cells from blood. These receptors were taken from a woman younger than 30 in good health.

The V call is TRBV9, the J call TRBJ1-1, with 8 nucleotides matching TRBD1. The CDR3 consists of 15 residues. J lost 5 bases, V lost 4 bases, and 10 bases had no gene match. The germline V gene encodes CDR1 SGDLS and CDR2 YYNGEE. The CDR3 protein is CASSPQTGAGTEAFF. The DNA for the CDR3 is TGTGCCAGCAGCCCACAGACAGGGGCGGGTACTGAAGCTTTCTTT.

There are a few counts of this clone. Other nucleotide sequences from this sample produce the same CDR3. The chain uses TRBV7-9 and TRBJ2-7, with D perhaps matching TRBD2 (6 bases). Trimming cost V 0 bases and J 6 bases, with 6 bases left between them. The CDR3 runs to 12 residues. Germline V gives CDR1 SEHNR, CDR2 FQNEAQ (reference sequence). CDR3 region: CASSLAGGEQYF. The CDR3 DNA reads TGTGCCAGCAGCTTAGCGGGGGGCGAGCAGTACTTC.

This chain uses TRBV11-2 with TRBJ2-5, with a tentative D call TRBD2 (5 bases). The length of the CDR3 is 15 residues. Trimming took off 1 base at V and 2 bases at J, with 11 bases between the two ends. The germline CDR1 and CDR2 sequences are SGHAT and FQNNGV. The CDR3: CASSLAGSVQETQYF. DNA for the CDR3: TGTGCCAGCAGCTTAGCTGGTAGCGTTCAAGAGACCCAGTACTTC. Full variable domain (outside the CDR3, taken from reference TRBV11-2 and TRBJ2-5): EAGVAQSPRYKIIEKRQSVAFWCNPISGHATLYWYQQILGQGPKLLIQFQNNGVVDDSQLPKDRFSAERLKGVDSTLKIQPAKLEDSAVYLCASSLAGSVQETQYFGPGTRLLVL.

This clone has more than one count but fewer than ten. The gene calls are TRBV29-1 and TRBJ1-5; 7 nucleotides match TRBD1. V lost 5 bases, J lost 4 bases, and 5 bases stayed unmatched. The CDR3 totals 13 residues. The germline gives CDR1 SQVTM, CDR2 ANQGSEA. The chain's CDR3 is CSVQTGPNQPQHF. CDR3 sequence (DNA): TGCAGCGTTCAGACAGGGCCTAATCAGCCCCAGCATTTT.

This chain joins TRBV4-1 and TRBJ2-3; 7 nucleotides agree with TRBD2. J lost 6 bases, V lost 6 bases, and 0 bases had no gene match. The CDR3 spans 11 residues. The V gene's germline CDR1 is MGHRA and CDR2 YSYEKL. In DNA, the CDR3 is TGCGCCAGCAGGGGAGGGGATACGCAGTATTTT. Residues: CASRGGDTQYF.

This clone was counted between two and nine times. This chain uses TRBV5-6 with TRBJ2-1; D might be TRBD1 (5 bases). This CDR3 has 15 amino acids. CDR1 and CDR2 (germline): SGHDT, YYEEEE. Deletions cut 3 bases from V and 9 bases from J, with 19 bases between. The DNA for the CDR3 is TGTGCCAGCAGCTCCCCCATCCCTAGTAGGGGTGAGCAGTTCTTC. It codes for CASSSPIPSRGEQFF. The complete variable domain, with remaining parts taken from reference TRBV5-6 and TRBJ2-1, reads DAGVTQSPTHLIKTRGQQVTLRCSPKSGHDTVSWYQQALGQGPQFIFQYYEEEERQRGNFPDRFSGHQFPNYSSELNVNALLLGDSALYLCASSSPIPSRGEQFFGPGTRLTVL.

V gene TRBV5-1 combines with J gene TRBJ2-1; 11 nucleotides agree with TRBD2. The CDR3 length is 15 residues. V dropped 4 bases and J dropped 8; count of bases not matched to a gene: 8. Germline CDR1 SGHRS, CDR2 YFSETQ. DNA for the CDR3: TGCGCCAGCAGCGGTTTAGCGGGAGGGCCATATGAGCAGTTCTTC. Its translation: CASSGLAGGPYEQFF. The variable domain in full, with the rest retrieved from reference TRBV5-1 and TRBJ2-1, is KAGVTQTPRYLIKTRGQQVTLSCSPISGHRSVSWYQQTPGQGLQFLFEYFSETQRNKGNFPGRFSGRQFSNSRSEMNVSTLELGDSALYLCASSGLAGGPYEQFFGPGTRLTVL.

The chain carries TRBV5-1 and TRBJ2-5; D perhaps matches TRBD1 (6 bases). Per the germline V gene, CDR1 is SGHRS and CDR2 is YFSETQ. The CDR3 has 15 residues. Trimming cost V 1 base and J 5 bases, with 15 bases left between them. The CDR3: CASSLLGTPRETQYF. CDR3 nucleotides: TGCGCCAGCAGCTTGCTCGGGACACCTCGGGAGACCCAGTACTTC.

This clone was recorded at least ten times. J is TRBJ1-6 and V is TRBV30; 10 bases line up with TRBD1. From germline, CDR1 is GTSNPN and CDR2 SVGIG (reference sequence). The CDR3 is 14 amino acids. The trim removed 3 bases at V and 7 bases at J, leaving 3 bases unmatched. The CDR3 region has the DNA TGTGCCTGGAGGGGGGACAGGGGCAATTCACCCCTCCACTTT. Translation gives CAWRGDRGNSPLHF.

The chain couples TRBV5-1 to TRBJ2-1, with 7 bases fitting TRBD2. Germline V CDR1 and CDR2: SGHRS, YFSETQ. V lost 6 bases, J lost 2 bases, and 8 bases stayed unmatched. The CDR3 is 15 amino acids. The CDR3 protein is CASNPESGTYNEQFF. The CDR3 bases are TGCGCCAGCAACCCGGAGAGCGGGACCTACAATGAGCAGTTCTTC.